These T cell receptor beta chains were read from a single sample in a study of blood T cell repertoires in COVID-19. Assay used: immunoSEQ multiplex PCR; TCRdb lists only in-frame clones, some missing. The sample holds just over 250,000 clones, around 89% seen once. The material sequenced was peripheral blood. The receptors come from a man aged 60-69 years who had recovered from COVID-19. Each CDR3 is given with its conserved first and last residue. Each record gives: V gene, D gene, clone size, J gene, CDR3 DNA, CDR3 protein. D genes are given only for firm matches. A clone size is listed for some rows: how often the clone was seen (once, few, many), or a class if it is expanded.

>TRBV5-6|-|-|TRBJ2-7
TGTGCCAGCAGCTTGGGCGGGCAGTACTACGAGCAGTACTTC
CASSLGGQYYEQYF
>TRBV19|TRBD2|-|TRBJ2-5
TGTGCCAGTAGTGCGAAAGGGCCGGGACTAGCGCCAGGGGAGACCCAGTACTTC
CASSAKGPGLAPGETQYF
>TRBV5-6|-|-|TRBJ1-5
TGTGCCAGCAGCTTGCCAGGGCTTCAGCCCCAGCATTTT
CASSLPGLQPQHF
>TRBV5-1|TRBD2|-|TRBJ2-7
TGCGCCAGCAGCTTCACTAGCGGGGACTTCTACGAGCAGTACTTC
CASSFTSGDFYEQYF
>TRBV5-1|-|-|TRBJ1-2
TGCGCCAGCAGCTTGGGTACCGGACAGTTCTACTATGGCTACACCTTC
CASSLGTGQFYYGYTF
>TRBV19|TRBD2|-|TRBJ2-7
TGTGCCAGTAGTAGTAGCGGGGGGTTCTCCTACGAGCAGTACTTC
CASSSSGGFSYEQYF
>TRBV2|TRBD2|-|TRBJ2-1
TGTGCCAGCAGAGAGAGGACTAGTGGCGGAGGGGACAATGAGCAGTTCTTC
CASRERTSGGGDNEQFF
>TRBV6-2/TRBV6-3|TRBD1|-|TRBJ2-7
TGTGCCAGCAGTTACTTCGACAGGGCCGAGCAGTACTTC
CASSYFDRAEQYF
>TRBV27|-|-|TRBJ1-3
TGTGCCAGCAAGAGAGGAAACACCATATATTTT
CASKRGNTIYF
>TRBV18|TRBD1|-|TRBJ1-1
TGTGCCAGCTCACCAAAGGGGACAGGGAAGAATTTGGACACTGAAGCTTTCTTT
CASSPKGTGKNLDTEAFF
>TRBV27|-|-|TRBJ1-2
TGTGCCAGCAGTTCGGGCTATGGCTACACCTTC
CASSSGYGYTF
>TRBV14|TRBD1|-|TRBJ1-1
TGTGCCAGCAGCCTCCTCTTTTCGGGACAGAGGAACACTGAAGCTTTCTTT
CASSLLFSGQRNTEAFF
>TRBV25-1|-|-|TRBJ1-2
TGTGCCAGCAGACAGTCGGGGGATAACTATGGCTACACCTTC
CASRQSGDNYGYTF
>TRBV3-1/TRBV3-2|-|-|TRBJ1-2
TGTGCCAGCAGCCAAGATGGAGTGGCGTCTCGTGGCTACACCTTC
CASSQDGVASRGYTF
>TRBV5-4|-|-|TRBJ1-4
TGTGCCAGCAGCTCCGGGATCACCGTGGGGGAAAAACTGTTTTTT
CASSSGITVGEKLFF
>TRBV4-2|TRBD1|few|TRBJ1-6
TGTGCCAGCAGCCACCAAGTCGGGACAGGGGTGGATTCACCCCTCCACTTT
CASSHQVGTGVDSPLHF
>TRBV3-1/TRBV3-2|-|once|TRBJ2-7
TGTGCCAGCAGCCAAGAGCGAGGTTCTCCATACGAGCAGTACTTC
CASSQERGSPYEQYF
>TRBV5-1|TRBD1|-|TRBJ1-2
TGCGCCAGCAGCTTGGCCGACAGGGCCAAGCATGGCTACACCTTC
CASSLADRAKHGYTF
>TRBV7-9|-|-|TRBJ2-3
TGTGCCAGCAGCTTTGGAGTAGACACAGATACGCAGTATTTT
CASSFGVDTDTQYF
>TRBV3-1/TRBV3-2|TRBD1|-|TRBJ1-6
TGTGCCAGCAGCCAGGAATCAGGGGGCGAGGATTCACCCCTCCACTTT
CASSQESGGEDSPLHF
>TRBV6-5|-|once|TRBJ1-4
TGTGCCAGCAGCCCAAGACCGGGATCGGGTGAAAAACTGTTTTTT
CASSPRPGSGEKLFF
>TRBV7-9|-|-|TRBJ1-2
TGTGCCAGCAGCCGAGAGACAGGTGGCTACACCTTC
CASSRETGGYTF
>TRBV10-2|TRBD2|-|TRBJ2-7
TGCGCCAGCAGTGCAACTAGCGGGGGGGCCGGAGTCGAGCAGTACTTC
CASSATSGGAGVEQYF
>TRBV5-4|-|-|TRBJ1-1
TGTGCCAGCAGCTTGGAAGGGGATGGCACTGAAGCTTTCTTT
CASSLEGDGTEAFF
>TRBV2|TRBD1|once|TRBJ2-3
TGTGCCATGAGGCCGGGACAGGGGGCAGGAGATACGCAGTATTTT
CAMRPGQGAGDTQYF
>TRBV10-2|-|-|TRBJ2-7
TGCGCCAGCAGTTCGCGACAGCTCAACTACGAGCAGTACTTC
CASSSRQLNYEQYF
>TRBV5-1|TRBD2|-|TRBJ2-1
TGCGCCAGCAGCTTCCCTAGCGGGGGGGCCCTCAATGAGCAGTTCTTC
CASSFPSGGALNEQFF
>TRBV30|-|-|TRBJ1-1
TGTGCCTGGAGCCTCCGGACGGGAGACACTGAAGCTTTCTTT
CAWSLRTGDTEAFF
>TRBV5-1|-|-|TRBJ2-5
TGCGCCAGCAGCTTGGCGGGGGTAAGCCAAGAGACCCAGTACTTC
CASSLAGVSQETQYF
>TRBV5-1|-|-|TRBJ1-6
TGCGCCAGCAGCTCAGGGCACATCTCACGGAATAATTCACCCCTCCACTTT
CASSSGHISRNNSPLHF
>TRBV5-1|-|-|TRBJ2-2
TGCGCCAGCAGCCGGGATGTCGGAGCAGGTTTGGGCGGGGAGCTGTTTTTT
CASSRDVGAGLGGELFF
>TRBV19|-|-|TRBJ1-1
TGTGCCAGTCGGGACATGGGAGTGAACACTGAAGCTTTCTTT
CASRDMGVNTEAFF
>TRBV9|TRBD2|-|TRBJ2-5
TGTGCCAGCAGCGCGTACTTAGCGGGGGGCCAAGAGACCCAGTACTTC
CASSAYLAGGQETQYF
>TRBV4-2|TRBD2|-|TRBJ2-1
TGTGCCAGCAGCCCTTCACTAGCGGGGTCCTACAATGAGCAGTTCTTC
CASSPSLAGSYNEQFF
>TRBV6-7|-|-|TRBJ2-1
TGTGCCAGCAGACACAGGGTGGTCCTTTACAATGAGCAGTTCTTC
CASRHRVVLYNEQFF
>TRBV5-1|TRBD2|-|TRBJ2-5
TGCGCCAGCAGCTTCGGGACTAGGGAAGAGACCCAGTACTTC
CASSFGTREETQYF
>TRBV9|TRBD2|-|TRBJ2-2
TGTGCCAGCAGCGTAGCCGCCCGGGTAGCGGGGGGCATAGCGAACACCGGGGAGCTGTTTTTT
CASSVAARVAGGIANTGELFF
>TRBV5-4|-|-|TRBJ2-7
TGTGCCAGCAGCTTGGGTGGCGGGCTAGCCATATACGAGCAGTACTTC
CASSLGGGLAIYEQYF
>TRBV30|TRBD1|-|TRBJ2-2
TGTGCCTGGGGGGCCTGGACAGGGGGCGTCACCGGGGAGCTGTTTTTT
CAWGAWTGGVTGELFF
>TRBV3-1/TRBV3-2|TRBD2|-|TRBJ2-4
TGTGCCAGCAGTACTCACGGGAGCGGGACGTTAATTCAGTACTTC
CASSTHGSGTLIQYF
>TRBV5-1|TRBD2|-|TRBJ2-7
TGCGCCAGCAGCTTGACCGGGACTACCTACGAGCAGTACTTC
CASSLTGTTYEQYF
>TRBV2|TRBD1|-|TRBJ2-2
TGTGCCAGCGGCCGCGGGGACAGGGGTACCGGGGAGCTGTTTTTT
CASGRGDRGTGELFF
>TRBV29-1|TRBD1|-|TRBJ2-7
TGCAGCGCTGCGACAGGGTCTTTCTACGAGCAGTACTTC
CSAATGSFYEQYF
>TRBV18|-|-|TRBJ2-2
TGTGCCAGCTCACCTACCTCAGGCCCCGGGGAGCTGTTTTTT
CASSPTSGPGELFF
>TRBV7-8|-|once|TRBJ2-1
TGTGCCAGCAGCGGACAGTTCAGCTCCTACAATGAGCAGTTCTTC
CASSGQFSSYNEQFF
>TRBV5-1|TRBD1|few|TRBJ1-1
TGCGCCAGCAGCTTCGGGACAGGGGGGTTGAACACTGAAGCTTTCTTT
CASSFGTGGLNTEAFF
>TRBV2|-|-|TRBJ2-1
TGTGCCAGCAGTGAGACAGCCGGGTCCGATGAGCAGTTCTTC
CASSETAGSDEQFF